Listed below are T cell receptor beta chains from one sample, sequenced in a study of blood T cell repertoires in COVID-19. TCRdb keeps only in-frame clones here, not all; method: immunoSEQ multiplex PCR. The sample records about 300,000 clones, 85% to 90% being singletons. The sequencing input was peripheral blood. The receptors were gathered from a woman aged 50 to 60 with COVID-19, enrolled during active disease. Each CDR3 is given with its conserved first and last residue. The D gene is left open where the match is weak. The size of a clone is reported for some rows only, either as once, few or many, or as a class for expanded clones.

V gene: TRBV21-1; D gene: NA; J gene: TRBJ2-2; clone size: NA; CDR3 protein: CASSKERPADFTGELFF; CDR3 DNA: TGTGCCAGCAGCAAAGAACGGCCAGCGGACTTCACCGGGGAGCTGTTTTTT
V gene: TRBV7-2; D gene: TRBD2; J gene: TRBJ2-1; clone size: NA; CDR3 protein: CASSLVFSGSSYNEQFF; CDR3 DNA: TGTGCCAGCAGCTTAGTATTTAGCGGGAGTTCCTACAATGAGCAGTTCTTC
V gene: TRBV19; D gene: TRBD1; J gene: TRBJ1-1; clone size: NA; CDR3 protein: CASSQPQGALNTEAFF; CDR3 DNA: TGTGCCAGTAGCCAACCACAGGGGGCTCTGAACACTGAAGCTTTCTTT
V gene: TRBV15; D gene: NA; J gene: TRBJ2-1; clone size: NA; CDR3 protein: CATRGRGSSYNEQFF; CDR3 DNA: TGTGCCACCCGGGGGAGGGGGAGCTCCTACAATGAGCAGTTCTTC
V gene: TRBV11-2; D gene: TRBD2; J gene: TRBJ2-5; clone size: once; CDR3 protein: CASHYAGGKETQYF; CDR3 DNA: TGTGCCAGCCACTACGCGGGGGGCAAAGAGACCCAGTACTTC
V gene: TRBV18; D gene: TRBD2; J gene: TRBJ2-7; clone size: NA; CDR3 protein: CASSSGTSGTINEQYF; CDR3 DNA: TGTGCCAGCTCATCCGGGACTAGCGGGACCATCAACGAGCAGTACTTC
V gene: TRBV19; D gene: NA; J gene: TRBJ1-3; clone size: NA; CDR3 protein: CASIFSITRFSGNTIYF; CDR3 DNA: TGTGCCAGTATTTTCAGTATCACTAGATTCTCTGGAAACACCATATATTTT
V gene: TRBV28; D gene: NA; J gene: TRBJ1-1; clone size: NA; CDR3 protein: CASSLYTDTQAFF; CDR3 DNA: TGTGCCAGCAGTTTATACACGGACACACAAGCTTTCTTT
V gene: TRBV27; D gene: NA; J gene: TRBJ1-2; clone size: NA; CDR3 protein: CASSGQINYGYTF; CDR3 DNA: TGTGCCAGCAGTGGACAGATCAACTATGGCTACACCTTC
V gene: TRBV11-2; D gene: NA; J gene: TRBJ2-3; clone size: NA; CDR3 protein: CASSLNQGTDTQYF; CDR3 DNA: TGTGCCAGCAGCTTGAATCAGGGGACAGATACGCAGTATTTT
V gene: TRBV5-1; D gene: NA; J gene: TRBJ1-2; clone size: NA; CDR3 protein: CASTYSGTSNYGYTF; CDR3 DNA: TGCGCCAGCACTTACTCCGGGACAAGTAACTATGGCTACACCTTC
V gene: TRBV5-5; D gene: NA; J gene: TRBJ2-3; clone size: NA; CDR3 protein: CASSLRQGSTDTQYF; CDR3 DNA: TGTGCCAGCAGCTTGCGTCAGGGTAGCACAGATACGCAGTATTTT
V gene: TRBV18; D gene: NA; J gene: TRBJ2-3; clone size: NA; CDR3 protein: CASSPFTGDTDTQYF; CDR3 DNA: TGTGCCAGCTCACCATTTACGGGAGACACAGATACGCAGTATTTT
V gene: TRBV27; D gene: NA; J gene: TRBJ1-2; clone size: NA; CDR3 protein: CASTGNRAPHGYTF; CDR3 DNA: TGTGCCAGCACCGGAAACAGAGCCCCGCATGGCTACACCTTC
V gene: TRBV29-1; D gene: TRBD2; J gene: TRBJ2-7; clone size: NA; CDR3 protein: CSVEIASGRYEQYF; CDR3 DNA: TGCAGCGTTGAAATTGCTAGCGGGAGATACGAGCAGTACTTC
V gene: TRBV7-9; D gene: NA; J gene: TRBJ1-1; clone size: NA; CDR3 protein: CASSSFSGHHYTEAFF; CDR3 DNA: TGTGCCAGCAGCTCGTTTAGCGGACACCATTACACTGAAGCTTTCTTT
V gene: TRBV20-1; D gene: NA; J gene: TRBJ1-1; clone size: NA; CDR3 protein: CSASDSVNTEAFF; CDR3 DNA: TGCAGTGCTAGTGACAGCGTGAACACTGAAGCTTTCTTT
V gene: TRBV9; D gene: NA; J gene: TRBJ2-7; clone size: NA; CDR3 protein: CASSSTGIEQYF; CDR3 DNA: TGTGCCAGCAGCTCAACAGGTATCGAGCAGTACTTC
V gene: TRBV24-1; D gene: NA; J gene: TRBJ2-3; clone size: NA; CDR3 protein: CATSDPNRERSGTDTQYF; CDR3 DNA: TGTGCCACCAGTGATCCTAACCGGGAGCGAAGCGGCACAGATACGCAGTATTTT
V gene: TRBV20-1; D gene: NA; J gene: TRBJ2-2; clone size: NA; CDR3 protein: CSAIYTGELFF; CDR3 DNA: TGCAGTGCTATCTACACCGGGGAGCTGTTTTTT
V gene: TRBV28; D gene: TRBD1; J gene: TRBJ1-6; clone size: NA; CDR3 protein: CASSKGTDNSPLHF; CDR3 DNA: TGTGCCAGCAGCAAAGGGACAGACAATTCACCCCTCCACTTT
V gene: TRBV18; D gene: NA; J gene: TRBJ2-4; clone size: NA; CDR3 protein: CASSPPSGYSNLAKNIQYF; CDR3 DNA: TGTGCCAGCTCACCACCTAGTGGGTACAGCAATTTAGCCAAAAACATTCAGTACTTC
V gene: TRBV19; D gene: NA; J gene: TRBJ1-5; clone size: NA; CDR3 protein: CASSHRGSRSDQPQHF; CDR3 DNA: TGTGCCAGTAGTCACCGGGGAAGCCGATCGGATCAGCCCCAGCATTTT
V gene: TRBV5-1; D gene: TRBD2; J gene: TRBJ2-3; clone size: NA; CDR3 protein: CASSLAGAAGAFNTQYF; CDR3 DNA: TGCGCCAGCAGCTTGGCGGGGGCAGCGGGAGCATTTAATACGCAGTATTTT
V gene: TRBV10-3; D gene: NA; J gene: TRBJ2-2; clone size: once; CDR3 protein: CAINQGLTGELFF; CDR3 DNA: TGTGCCATCAATCAGGGATTAACCGGGGAGCTGTTTTTT
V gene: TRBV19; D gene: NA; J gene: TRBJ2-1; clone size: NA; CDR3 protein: CASSIGLLKNEQFF; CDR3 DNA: TGTGCCAGTAGTATCGGTCTCCTCAAGAATGAGCAGTTCTTC
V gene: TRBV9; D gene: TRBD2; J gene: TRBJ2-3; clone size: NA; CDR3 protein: CASSVDGGRATDTQYF; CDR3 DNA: TGTGCCAGCAGCGTAGACGGCGGGAGGGCCACAGATACGCAGTATTTT
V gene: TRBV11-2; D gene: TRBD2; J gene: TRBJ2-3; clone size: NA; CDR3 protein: CASRTSRSTDTQYF; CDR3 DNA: TGTGCCAGCCGGACTAGCCGGAGCACAGATACGCAGTATTTT
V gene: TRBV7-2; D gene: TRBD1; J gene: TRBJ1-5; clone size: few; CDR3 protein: CASSDRARSNQPQHF; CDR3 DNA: TGTGCCAGCAGCGACAGGGCAAGGAGCAATCAGCCCCAGCATTTT
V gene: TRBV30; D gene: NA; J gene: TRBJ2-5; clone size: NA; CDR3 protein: CAWSPTRLSQETQYF; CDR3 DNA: TGTGCCTGGAGTCCTACTCGACTGAGCCAAGAGACCCAGTACTTC
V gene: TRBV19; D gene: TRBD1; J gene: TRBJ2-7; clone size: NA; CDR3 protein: CASSNRGRTYEQYF; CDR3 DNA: TGTGCCAGTAGCAACAGGGGGAGAACCTACGAGCAGTACTTC
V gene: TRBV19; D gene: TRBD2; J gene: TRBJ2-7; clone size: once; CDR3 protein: CASRRTSGAPYEQYF; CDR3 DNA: TGTGCCAGTAGAAGGACTAGCGGGGCGCCCTACGAGCAGTACTTC
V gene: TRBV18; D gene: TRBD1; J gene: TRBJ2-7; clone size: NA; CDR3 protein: CASSPLAGTGSERDYYEQYF; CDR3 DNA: TGTGCCAGCTCACCCCTAGCCGGGACAGGGAGCGAGCGGGATTATTACGAGCAGTACTTC
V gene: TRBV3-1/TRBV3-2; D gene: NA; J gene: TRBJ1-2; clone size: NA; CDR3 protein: CASSQGGQDYGYTF; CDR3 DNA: TGTGCCAGCAGCCAAGGTGGACAAGACTATGGCTACACCTTC
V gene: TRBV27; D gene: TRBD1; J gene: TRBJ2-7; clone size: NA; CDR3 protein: CASKRQGGVEQYF; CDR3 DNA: TGTGCCAGCAAGCGACAGGGGGGTGTCGAGCAGTACTTC
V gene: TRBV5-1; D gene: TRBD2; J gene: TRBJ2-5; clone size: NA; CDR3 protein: CASSFTGGPMETQYF; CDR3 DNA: TGCGCCAGCAGCTTTACGGGAGGGCCGATGGAGACCCAGTACTTC
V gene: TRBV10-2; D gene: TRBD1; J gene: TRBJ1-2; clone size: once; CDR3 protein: CASSEIGQGDYGYTF; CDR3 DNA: TGCGCCAGCAGTGAAATAGGACAGGGAGACTATGGCTACACCTTC
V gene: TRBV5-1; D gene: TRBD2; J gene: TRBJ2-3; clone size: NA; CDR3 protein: CASGLGERGNTQYF; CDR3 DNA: TGCGCCAGCGGACTAGGCGAACGAGGGAATACGCAGTATTTT
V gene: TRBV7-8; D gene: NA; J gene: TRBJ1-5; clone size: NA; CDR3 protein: CASSQTGRADYSNQPQHF; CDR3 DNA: TGTGCCAGCAGCCAAACAGGTCGGGCGGATTATAGCAATCAGCCCCAGCATTTT
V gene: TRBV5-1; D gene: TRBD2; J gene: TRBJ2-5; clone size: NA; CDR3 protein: CASSWARLAGGRETQYF; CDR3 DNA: TGCGCCAGCAGCTGGGCCCGACTAGCGGGAGGGCGGGAGACCCAGTACTTC
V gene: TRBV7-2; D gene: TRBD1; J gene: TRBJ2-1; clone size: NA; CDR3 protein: CASSWTGYNEQFF; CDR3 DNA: TGTGCCAGCAGCTGGACAGGATACAATGAGCAGTTCTTC
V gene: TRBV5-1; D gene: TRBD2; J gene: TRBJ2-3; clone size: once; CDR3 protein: CASSLGLAGGADTQYF; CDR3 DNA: TGCGCCAGCAGCTTAGGACTAGCGGGAGGCGCAGATACGCAGTATTTT
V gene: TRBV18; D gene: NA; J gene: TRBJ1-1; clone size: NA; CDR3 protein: CASSPSSTANTEAFF; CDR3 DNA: TGTGCCAGCTCCCCAAGCTCTACAGCTAACACTGAAGCTTTCTTT
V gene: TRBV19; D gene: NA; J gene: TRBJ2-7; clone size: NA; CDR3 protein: CASSFRRLGPTYEQYF; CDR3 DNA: TGTGCCAGTAGTTTCCGAAGACTAGGCCCTACCTACGAGCAGTACTTC
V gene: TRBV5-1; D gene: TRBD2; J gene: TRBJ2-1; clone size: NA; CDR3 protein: CASSLEVAGGRSEQFF; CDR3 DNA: TGCGCCAGCAGCTTGGAGGTAGCGGGAGGGCGTAGTGAGCAGTTCTTC
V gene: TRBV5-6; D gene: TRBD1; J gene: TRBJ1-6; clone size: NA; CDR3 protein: CASSPGTGDYNSPLHF; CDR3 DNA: TGTGCCAGCAGCCCCGGGACAGGGGACTATAATTCACCCCTCCACTTT
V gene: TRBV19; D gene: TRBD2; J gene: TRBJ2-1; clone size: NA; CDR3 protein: CASSIPSGLESPRSYNEQFF; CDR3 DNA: TGTGCCAGTAGTATCCCCTCGGGACTAGAGTCCCCTCGCTCCTACAATGAGCAGTTCTTC
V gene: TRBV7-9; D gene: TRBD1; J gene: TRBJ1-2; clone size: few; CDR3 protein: CASSSGQAGYGYTF; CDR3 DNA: TGTGCCAGCAGCTCCGGACAGGCCGGATATGGCTACACCTTC
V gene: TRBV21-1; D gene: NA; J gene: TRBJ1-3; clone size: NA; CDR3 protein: CASSKVEPGLGFSGNTIYF; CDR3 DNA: TGTGCCAGCAGCAAAGTAGAACCGGGACTCGGATTCTCTGGAAACACCATATATTTT
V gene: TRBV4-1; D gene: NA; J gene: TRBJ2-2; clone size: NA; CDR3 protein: CASYSNTGELFF; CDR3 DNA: TGCGCCAGCTACTCTAACACCGGGGAGCTGTTTTTT
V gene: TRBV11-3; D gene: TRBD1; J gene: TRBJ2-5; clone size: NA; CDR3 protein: CASSPPTGWAQETQYF; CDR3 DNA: TGTGCCAGCAGCCCACCGACAGGGTGGGCCCAAGAGACCCAGTACTTC
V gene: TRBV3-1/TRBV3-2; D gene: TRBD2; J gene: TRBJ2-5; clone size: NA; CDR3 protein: CASSQDPPGGRGETQYF; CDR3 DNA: TGTGCCAGCAGCCAAGACCCCCCCGGAGGGAGGGGCGAGACCCAGTACTTC
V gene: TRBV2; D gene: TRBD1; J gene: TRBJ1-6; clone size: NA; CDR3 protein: CASSPTTKQGANSPLHF; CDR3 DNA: TGTGCCAGCTCCCCAACCACTAAACAGGGGGCGAATTCACCCCTCCACTTT
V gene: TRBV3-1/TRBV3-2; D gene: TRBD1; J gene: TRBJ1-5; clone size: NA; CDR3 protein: CASSLGGPYQPQHF; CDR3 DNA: TGTGCCAGCAGCCTAGGGGGCCCCTATCAGCCCCAGCATTTT
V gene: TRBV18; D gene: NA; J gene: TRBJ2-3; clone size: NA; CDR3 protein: CASSPNTDTQYF; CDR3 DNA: TGTGCCAGCTCACCTAACACAGATACGCAGTATTTT
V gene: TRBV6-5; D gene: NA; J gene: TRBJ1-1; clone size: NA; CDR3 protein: CASGKGGVRTEAFF; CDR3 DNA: TGTGCCAGCGGAAAAGGGGGTGTACGGACTGAAGCTTTCTTT
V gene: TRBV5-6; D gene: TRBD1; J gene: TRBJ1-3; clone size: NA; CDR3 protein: CASSSERTGSGNTIYF; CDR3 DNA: TGTGCCAGCAGCAGCGAAAGGACAGGCTCTGGAAACACCATATATTTT
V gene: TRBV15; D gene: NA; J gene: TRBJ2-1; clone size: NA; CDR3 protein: CATSRDRGVGENEQFF; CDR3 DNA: TGTGCCACCAGCAGAGATCGTGGAGTGGGAGAAAATGAGCAGTTCTTC
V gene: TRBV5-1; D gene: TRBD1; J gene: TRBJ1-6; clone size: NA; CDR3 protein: CASSLGQGLPLHF; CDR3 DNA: TGCGCCAGCAGCTTAGGACAGGGGCTACCCCTCCACTTT